Listed below are T cell receptor beta chains from one sample, sequenced in a study of blood T cell repertoires in COVID-19. Clones were read by immunoSEQ multiplex PCR, and TCRdb kept only the in-frame ones, dropping some. The profile shows 65,000 to 95,000 clones, roughly nine tenths of them singletons. Sequenced: peripheral blood. Receptors were obtained from a man older than 75 with acute or convalescent COVID-19. Each CDR3 is given without its conserved first and last residue. A D gene is named only where the DNA matches it firmly. Size tells how often a clone was seen (once, few, many) or the class of an expanded clone, and some rows leave it out.

clone_size	d_call	v_call	j_call	cdr3_aa
NA	TRBD1	TRBV12-5	TRBJ1-5	ASGLVLGQGNQPQH
once	TRBD2	TRBV11-2	TRBJ2-3	ASSSWTSGGSTDTQY
NA	NA	TRBV3-1/TRBV3-2	TRBJ1-1	ASSRGSESEAF
NA	TRBD2	TRBV2	TRBJ2-3	ASSGRTSGTDTQY
NA	NA	TRBV11-1	TRBJ1-1	ATNPDSMNTEAF
NA	TRBD2	TRBV15	TRBJ2-1	ATSRPGLARNEQF
NA	TRBD1	TRBV15	TRBJ1-4	ATSRQTGSNEKLF
NA	TRBD2	TRBV6-2/TRBV6-3	TRBJ2-2	ASSSRTGTNGTGELF
NA	TRBD2	TRBV15	TRBJ2-1	ATSSESSSGRASYNEQF
NA	NA	TRBV29-1	TRBJ2-4	SVEVEQTNIQY
NA	TRBD1	TRBV5-1	TRBJ1-1	ASSLVGTGYTEAF
NA	TRBD1	TRBV5-1	TRBJ1-2	ASSLAGRGRPPYGYT
NA	TRBD2	TRBV18	TRBJ2-2	ASSSLAGENTGELF
NA	NA	TRBV5-1	TRBJ2-3	ASSFGGTRTDTQY
NA	NA	TRBV12-3/TRBV12-4	TRBJ2-1	ASSPARSGEQF
NA	TRBD2	TRBV6-4	TRBJ2-3	ASSDEAGGPNTQY
NA	NA	TRBV5-8	TRBJ1-3	ASRQISGNTIY
NA	NA	TRBV7-9	TRBJ1-6	ASSLSGESNSPLH
NA	NA	TRBV5-4	TRBJ1-3	ASSLTDSPGNTIY
once	TRBD1	TRBV18	TRBJ1-2	ASSPPSQGASWGYT
NA	NA	TRBV11-2	TRBJ2-3	ASSLGVGGGADTQY
NA	NA	TRBV30	TRBJ1-6	AYRQVYNSPLH
once	TRBD1	TRBV10-3	TRBJ1-2	AISESPGQGGGYGYT
NA	TRBD1	TRBV7-3	TRBJ2-7	ASSRSEGASYEQY
NA	NA	TRBV21-1	TRBJ1-5	ASSKRGTGRRKGSLCSNQPQH
NA	TRBD1	TRBV2	TRBJ1-4	ASKGAQTNEKLF
NA	NA	TRBV21-1	TRBJ1-1	ASSKDGEQTNTEAF
NA	TRBD1	TRBV5-1	TRBJ2-3	ASSQGTGVDTQY
NA	NA	TRBV20-1	TRBJ1-1	SASLPGMNTEAF
NA	NA	TRBV12-5	TRBJ2-6	ASGLEEGSGANVLT
NA	NA	TRBV7-2	TRBJ1-1	ASIRRSGTEAF
NA	NA	TRBV7-2	TRBJ1-6	ASSLEWRGSPLH
NA	TRBD1	TRBV3-1/TRBV3-2	TRBJ2-5	ASSPWDRAQETQY
few	NA	TRBV19	TRBJ1-2	ASSMVAQNYGYT
NA	TRBD2	TRBV10-1	TRBJ2-1	ASSLARGGSYNEQF
NA	NA	TRBV11-2	TRBJ1-1	ASSLTGGNTEAF
NA	TRBD1	TRBV30	TRBJ1-2	AWRYPGQGSGYT
NA	NA	TRBV29-1	TRBJ1-2	SVEFRDTYYGYT
NA	TRBD1	TRBV2	TRBJ1-4	ASSVLGQGIEKLF
NA	TRBD1	TRBV5-1	TRBJ1-1	ASSFTGAGDGSTEAF
once	NA	TRBV27	TRBJ1-2	ASRAEDYGYT
NA	TRBD1	TRBV6-5	TRBJ1-5	ASRAQGAGGQPQH
NA	NA	TRBV5-1	TRBJ1-6	ASSLRGGNSPLH